This T cell receptor beta chain was sequenced for a study of beta chain features in type 1 diabetes. Expressed TCRB transcripts got sequenced, as all isolated RNA was reverse transcribed. The table came from immunoSEQ multiplex PCR; TCRdb's copy has only in-frame clones and leaves some out. Seen here are about 40,000 clones, around 45% observed once, and the top ten hold around 0.7%. For this clone: The antigen is not known.

J gave up 4 bases and V 5 bases, and 4 bases lay outside the gene matches. Per the germline V gene, CDR1 is MNHNS and CDR2 is SASEGT. This CDR3 comprises 14 residues. The study, taken as a whole, reports: At VDJ recombination sites, type 1 diabetes patients had fewer insertions and more deleted nucleotides.

This sequence was found in a woman aged 18 to 35 in good health. The J gene is TRBJ2-2, the V gene TRBV6-1; TRBD1 matches at 7 bases. Sequencing was done on a sample of central memory CD4+ T cells from blood. The CDR3 spells CASSSDRSTGELFF. The CDR3 bases are TGTGCCAGCAGTTCGGACAGGAGCACCGGGGAGCTGTTTTTT.